Sequencing of this TCR beta chain was carried out in a study of CD8 T cells in Susac syndrome (dated by TCRdb to the late 2010s). Background on the whole study: Whether CD8+ T cell activation and differentiation in Susac syndrome was antigen driven was tested using repertoire sequencing. The study compared CD8+ T cell repertoire clonality among roughly 12 healthy donors, some 14 Susac syndrome patients and roughly 16 multiple sclerosis patients.

A remark on this clonotype: No antigen is known for it. Base qualities are not provided; no much larger clone lies one nucleotide away.

Peripheral blood CD8+ and CD4+ T cells from healthy donors, Susac syndrome patients and multiple sclerosis patients were profiled using high-throughput TCR beta sequencing. Multiple sclerosis controls were treatment-naive patients with stable or active relapsing-remitting disease fulfilling revised McDonald criteria. Bulk CD8+ and CD4+ T cells were purified by magnetic negative isolation, whereas CD8+ TEMRA cells were enriched by FACS. Blood was collected in EDTA tubes and processed within 24 hours, with PBMCs isolated through density gradient centrifugation. PBMCs destined for TCR sequencing were cryopreserved in liquid nitrogen and later thawed in a 37 °C water bath. A purity of at least 90% was achieved for sorted or isolated CD4+, CD8+ and CD8+ TEMRA cells. The CDR3, cysteine through phenylalanine, is 16 amino acids long. This entry keeps only the CDR3 DNA: 48 bases, framed from base 1. V loses 3 bases at its end and J loses 2 bases; junction bases beyond the gene matches: 7. In the germline V gene, CDR1 corresponds to ENHRY and CDR2 to SYGVKD.

RNA was extracted using the RNeasy kit, and 0.5 to 1 microgram was reverse transcribed with random hexamers. The immunoSEQ multiplex PCR assay, which covers 54 Vbeta and 13 Jbeta segments, was used to amplify TCR beta CDR3 regions. Bias from PCR amplification was corrected by using a synthetic template baseline for primer optimization and for computational correction. Regarding the original processing steps: Reads were assigned to V, D and J genes according to IMGT and analyzed in immunoSEQ Analyzer, with only productive sequences retained. Clonality was calculated as one minus the Shannon entropy normalized by log2 of the number of productive unique sequences. For each patient and control, public and private clones were evaluated among the 100 most prevalent clones. Clones were defined as Susac-specific when absent from the healthy and MS cohorts, from approximately 1,100 published viral clones and from other ImmuneACCESS disease sequences. In-frame beta chains were kept once TCRdb had trimmed the public reads at Q25 with fastp and called clones with MiXCR. Rows are combined by CDR3 protein, so each entry shows the most common genes and DNA. In this record, the V and J calls reflect TCRdb's handling and not the investigators' own analysis. The sample records about 150,000 distinct CDR3 sequences, just under 95% of which are singletons. 0.21% of the sample is in the top ten clones.

On the study overall, not on this receptor specifically: The number of individuals in the TCR sequencing and HLA analysis was acknowledged as relatively small.

This chain joins TRBV10-3 to TRBJ2-7, and 10 junction bases match TRBD1. The source material was CD8+ T cells from PBMCs. This TCR derives from a human donor with multiple sclerosis. Read as DNA, the sequence is TGTGCCATCAGTGATGTCGGGGACAGGGGAACCTACGAGCAGTACTTC. Protein translation: CAISDVGDRGTYEQYF.